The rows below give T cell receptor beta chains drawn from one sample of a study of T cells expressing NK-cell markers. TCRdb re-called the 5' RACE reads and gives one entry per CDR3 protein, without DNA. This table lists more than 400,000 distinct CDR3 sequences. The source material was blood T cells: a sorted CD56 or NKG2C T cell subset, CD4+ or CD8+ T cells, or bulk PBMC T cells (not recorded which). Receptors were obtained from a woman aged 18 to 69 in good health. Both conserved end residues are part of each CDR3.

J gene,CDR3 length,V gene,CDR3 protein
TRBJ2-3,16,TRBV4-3,CASSQSPTRPGDTQYF
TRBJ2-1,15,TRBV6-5,CASSSTARSYNEQFF
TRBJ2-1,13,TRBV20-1,CSGYASGINEQFF
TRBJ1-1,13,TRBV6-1,CASRDDMGGKAFF
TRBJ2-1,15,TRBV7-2,CASSLGRVSYNEQFF
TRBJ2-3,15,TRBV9,CASSVRGLALDTQYF
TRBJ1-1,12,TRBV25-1,CASSDGSPEAFF
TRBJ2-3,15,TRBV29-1,CSSPLTGGVTDTQYF
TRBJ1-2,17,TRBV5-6,CASSFGKRARGRVGYTF
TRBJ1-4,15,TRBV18,CASSGQRGGNEKLFF
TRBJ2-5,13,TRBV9,CASSVMGAQTQYF
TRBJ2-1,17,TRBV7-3,CASSLRSSGTTYNEQFF
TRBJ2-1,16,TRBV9,CASSVADFSSYNEQFF
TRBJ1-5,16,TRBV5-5,CASSVAADRRNQPQHF
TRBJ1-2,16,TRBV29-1,CSVDLRRQGGGYGYTF
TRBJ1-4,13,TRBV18,CASSPTTGAKLFF
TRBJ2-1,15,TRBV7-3,CASSLSGTSGKKQFF
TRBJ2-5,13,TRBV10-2,CASSDSNFETQYF
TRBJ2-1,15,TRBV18,CASSLTTLVRDEQFF
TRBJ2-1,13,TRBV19,CASSIARVGEQFF
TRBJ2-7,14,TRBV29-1,CSVDDRDGPYEQYF
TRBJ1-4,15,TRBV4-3,CASSRQGATNEKLFF
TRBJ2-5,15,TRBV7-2,CASSLLGGGGETQYF
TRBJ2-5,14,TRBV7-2,CASSLGTTPETQYF
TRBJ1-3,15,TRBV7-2,CASSLVIDPGNTIYF
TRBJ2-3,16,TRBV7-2,CASSLVRPGTGGTQYF
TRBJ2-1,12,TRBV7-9,CASSLVVREQFF
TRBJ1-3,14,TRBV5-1,CASRPGTAGNTIYF
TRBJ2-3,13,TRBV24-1,CATSEPPTDTQYF
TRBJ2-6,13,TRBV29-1,CSVALGGANVLTF
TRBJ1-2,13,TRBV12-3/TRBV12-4,CASRFGWDYGYTF
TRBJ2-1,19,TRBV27,CASSLRTSGTKSSYNEQFF
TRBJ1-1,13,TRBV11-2,CASSLGRTSEAFF
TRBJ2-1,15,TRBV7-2,CASSLEGDGYNEQFF
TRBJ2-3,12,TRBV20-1,CSARDDTDTQYF
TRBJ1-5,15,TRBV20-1,CSAPPTGGSNQPQHF
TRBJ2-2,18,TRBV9,CASSTRGLAGARTGELFF
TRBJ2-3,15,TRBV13,CASSRSGGATDTQYF
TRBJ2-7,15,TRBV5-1,CASSPAGQGAYEQYF
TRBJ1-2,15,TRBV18,CASSPRVETNYGYTF
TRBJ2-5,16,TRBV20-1,CSAVRWAGGSQETQYF
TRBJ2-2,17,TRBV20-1,CSAPLSGRAIGTGELFF